Below, 15 T cell receptor beta chains from the same sample are listed, as sequenced in a study of T cells in Graves' hyperthyroidism and ophthalmopathy. RNA transcripts gave rise to amplified TCR beta CDR3 regions. HTBI primers were used for first-round RT-PCR of the TCR CDR3. In TCRdb, the multiplex PCR reads were re-called with MiXCR into one record per CDR3 protein. The table shows 250,000 to 300,000 distinct CDR3 sequences, with about a sixth occurring only once. What was sequenced was blood. Every receptor here comes from a woman aged 55-69 years with Graves' ophthalmopathy.

Of note for this clonotype: This may be a read error: a much more frequent sequence differs by one nucleotide. The V and J genes are TRBV4-2 and TRBJ1-1; 7 nucleotides align to TRBD1. The CDR3 is made up of 15 amino acids. Germline CDR1 LGHNA, CDR2 YNFKEQ. The CDR3 DNA reads as TGTGCCAGCGGCCAAGGGGACAGCTTCGCCACTGAAGCTTTCTTT. Translating it yields CASGQGDSFATEAFF.

This clonotype appeared many times. The CDR3 sequence: CASSGRARDTEAFF. The CDR3 DNA reads as TGTGCCAGCAGCGGTAGGGCCAGGGACACTGAAGCTTTCTTT. V is TRBV2 and J is TRBJ1-1, with D tentatively TRBD1 (5 bases). The germline gives CDR1 SNHLY, CDR2 FYNNEI. The CDR3 length is 14 residues. Trimming took 6 bases from V and 3 from J, leaving 14 bases between them.

J is TRBJ1-1 and V is TRBV27; D remains unclear. Germline V lookup: CDR1 MNHEY, CDR2 SMNVEV (reference sequence). With 6 bases removed from V and 0 bases from J, the gap between germline ends came to 5 bases. This CDR3 is 12 amino acids long. Written as DNA, the CDR3 is TGTGCCAGCAGGAGATTGAACACTGAAGCTTTCTTT. It translates to CASRRLNTEAFF.

As concerns this clonotype: At one boundary the junction diverges from the germline segment, which might be a read error. The chain uses TRBV9 and TRBJ2-1; 11 nucleotides agree with TRBD2. The CDR3 contains 16 residues. CDR1 is SGDLS, CDR2 YYNGEE, per germline. CDR3: CASSVEPLAGGYEQLF. The CDR3 bases are TGTGCCAGCAGCGTAGAGCCGCTAGCGGGAGGTTATGAGCAGCTCTTC.

The chain uses TRBV2 and TRBJ1-4, with a possible D match to TRBD1 (5 bases). The CDR3 length is 13 residues. Germline CDR1 SNHLY, CDR2 FYNNEI. V lost 5 bases and J lost 8, with 12 bases in between. CDR3 coding DNA: TGTGCCAGCAGTAGGGGTCAGAAGGAAAAACTGTTTTTT. Its translation: CASSRGQKEKLFF.

This clonotype was detected many times. The chain carries TRBV6-1 and TRBJ2-7, with a weak D call TRBD2 (5 bases). Germline V lookup: CDR1 MNHNS, CDR2 SASEGT. Trimming took off 6 bases at V and 0 bases at J, with 9 bases between the two ends. CDR3 size: 13 residues. The CDR3 protein is CASRRGISYEQYF. The DNA of the CDR3 is TGTGCCAGCAGAAGAGGGATCTCCTACGAGCAGTACTTC.

This clonotype was seen a few times. The chain carries TRBV12-5 and TRBJ1-2, with D possibly matching TRBD1 (6 bases). CDR1 and CDR2 (germline): LGHNT, FRNRAP. Trimming pared 1 base from V and 8 bases from J, leaving 17 bases between. This CDR3 is built from 15 residues. Here the CDR3 DNA reads TGTGCTAGTGGTTTGGCCGGGGGCCCTCTTAGGGGCTACACCTTC. Its translation is CASGLAGGPLRGYTF.

V gene TRBV19 combines with J gene TRBJ1-2; the match to TRBD1 covers 7 bases. The CDR3 has 14 residues. Losses at the gene ends were 5 bases for V and 4 bases for J; bases not matched to a gene: 7. The germline V gene encodes CDR1 LNHDA and CDR2 SQIVND (reference sequence). The CDR3 coding sequence is TGTGCCAGTAGTCCGACAGGGAGTCCCTATGGCTACACCTTC. Its protein is CASSPTGSPYGYTF. Based on the CDR3 plus reference TRBV19 and TRBJ1-2, the full variable domain is DGGITQSPKYLFRKEGQNVTLSCEQNLNHDAMYWYRQDPGQGLRLIYYSQIVNDFQKGDIAEGYSVSREKKESFPLTVTSAQKNPTAFYLCASSPTGSPYGYTFGSGTRLTVV.

There are a few counts of this clonotype. J is TRBJ2-1 and V is TRBV29-1; unclear D gene. The germline gives CDR1 SQVTM, CDR2 ANQGSEA. V was trimmed by 4 bases and J by 5 bases, leaving 15 bases between them. CDR3 length: 14 amino acids. CDR3 sequence reads: CSVVVRLAHNEQFF. CDR3 nucleotides: TGCAGCGTTGTTGTTCGACTGGCTCACAATGAGCAGTTCTTC.

This clonotype was detected ten times or more. V and J are TRBV5-1 and TRBJ2-2; 15 nucleotides line up with TRBD2. V shed 1 base and J 3 bases; nucleotides not matched to a gene: 7. Germline-derived CDR1 and CDR2 are SGHRS and YFSETQ. This CDR3 is 19 amino acids long. The CDR3 DNA reads TGCGCCAGCAGCTTGTCCGGGACTAGCGGGGGGTCGGACACCGGGGAGCTGTTTTTT. Translated, it gives CASSLSGTSGGSDTGELFF.

Ten or more counts support this clonotype. V and J are TRBV30 and TRBJ2-7; D is perhaps TRBD2 (5 bases). CDR1 and CDR2 from the germline V gene are GTSNPN and SVGIG (reference sequence). V dropped 6 bases and J dropped 6 bases, with 15 bases sitting between them. The CDR3 sequence is 12 residues long. The CDR3 nucleotides read TGTGCCTGTCGTCATTCGGGGAGCGAGCAGTACTTC. It yields the protein CACRHSGSEQYF.

This clonotype was detected only a few times. This may be a read error: a much more frequent sequence differs by one nucleotide. The V and J genes are TRBV15 and TRBJ1-5; D possibly corresponds to TRBD1 (5 bases). V lost 5 bases to trimming and J lost 6 bases, with 17 bases between them. This CDR3 is 15 amino acids long. Per the germline V gene, CDR1 is LNHNV and CDR2 is YYDKDF (reference sequence). The CDR3 region is CATSSAGWGGQPQHF. The DNA of the CDR3 is TGTGCCACCAGCTCTGCCGGGTGGGGGGGTCAGCCCCAGCATTTT.

This clonotype was seen ten or more times. The chain is built from TRBV20-1 and TRBJ2-5; 8 nucleotides agree with TRBD2. J gave up 4 bases and V 5 bases, and 6 bases lay outside the gene matches. Looked up from germline, CDR1 is DFQATT and CDR2 is SNEGSKA (reference sequence). The CDR3 has 13 amino acids. The CDR3 bases are TGCAGTGCTTCCCGACTAGCGAGAGAGACCCAGTACTTC. This gives the protein CSASRLARETQYF.

At least ten counts were recorded for this clonotype. The chain combines TRBV28 with TRBJ2-1, with D possibly TRBD2 on 6 matching bases. Trimming cost V 2 bases and J 2 bases, with 16 bases left between them. CDR3 size: 17 residues. CDR1 is MDHEN and CDR2 is SYDVKM in the germline V gene. The CDR3, as DNA: TGTGCCAGCAGTTTAAGTCCTCGTCGGGAGACCTACAATGAGCAGTTCTTC. Translating it yields CASSLSPRRETYNEQFF.

This clonotype was seen repeatedly, ten times or more. The chain carries TRBV2 and TRBJ1-1; D gene ambiguous. This CDR3 comprises 11 residues. From germline, CDR1 is SNHLY and CDR2 FYNNEI. V lost 4 bases, J lost 3 bases, and 3 bases lay in between. CDR3 sequence reads: CASSAYTEAFF. The DNA of the CDR3 is TGTGCCAGCAGTGCGTACACTGAAGCTTTCTTT.